A single T cell receptor (beta chain) is shown here with its context. What it recognizes is unknown. This sample stems from a study of cytomegalovirus exposure and HLA in healthy donors. V lost 6 bases, J lost 4 bases, and 12 bases lay in between. CDR3 length equals 13 residues. Germline V lookup: CDR1 MNHEY, CDR2 SMNVEV (reference sequence). The study's findings and limits: From TCR beta sequences, most subjects' HLA-A and HLA-B alleles were reportedly predicted accurately. It was reported in a later analysis that an Asian-associated ancestry cluster showed fewer N-insertions than the approximately 670-donor mean.

Vbeta (60) and Jbeta (13) primers were used in the PCR. Clones were sequenced by immunoSEQ multiplex PCR, and TCRdb holds only the in-frame ones, with some missing. The table has some 140,000 clones, roughly 83% seen once. The chain couples TRBV27 to TRBJ1-2; D perhaps matches TRBD1 (5 bases). The sample taken for sequencing was PBMCs. The receptor's source is a female donor in good health and CMV-seronegative. DNA of the CDR3: TGTGCCAGCAGGGGGGGAAGCCCCTATGGCTACACCTTC. Protein: CASRGGSPYGYTF.